The 9 T cell receptor beta chains given below trace back to one sample, sequenced in a study of CD8+ T cells in alopecia areata. RNA was isolated and reverse transcribed to cDNA, the sequencing template. TCRdb's table, derived via immunoSEQ multiplex PCR, lists solely in-frame clones and lacks some. The table records 130,000 or so clones, approximately 48% of them present only once. The sequencing used CD8+ T cells sorted from blood, collected at week 0. The source of these receptors is a human donor with alopecia areata.

This clone has just a few counts. The chain carries TRBV10-2 and TRBJ2-4; 10 positions match TRBD2. Germline CDR1 reads WSHSY; CDR2 reads SAAADI. V trimming: 0 bases; J trimming: 7 bases; junction bases outside the gene matches: 9. The CDR3 has 17 amino acids. The CDR3 sequence is CASSESGLAGVENIQYF. DNA of the CDR3: TGCGCCAGCAGTGAGTCGGGGCTAGCGGGGGTGGAGAACATTCAGTACTTC.

This sequence joins TRBV7-8 and TRBJ2-5; D tentatively reads TRBD1 or TRBD2 (6 bases each). The germline CDR1 and CDR2 sequences are SGHVS and FQNEAQ. Trimming removed 3 bases from V and 5 bases from J, with 13 bases in between. This CDR3 contains 14 residues. CDR3 amino acids: CASSFWGARETQYF. DNA of the CDR3: TGTGCCAGCAGCTTTTGGGGGGCCAGGGAGACCCAGTACTTC.

The V call is TRBV6-1, the J call TRBJ2-7, with 9 bases identical to TRBD1. Germline CDR1 is MNHNS and CDR2 is SASEGT. The CDR3 is 13 residues long. The trim removed 7 bases at V and 4 bases at J, leaving 5 bases unmatched. CDR3 region: CASTPGQGYEQYF. Here the CDR3 DNA reads TGTGCCAGCACTCCAGGACAGGGGTACGAGCAGTACTTC.

This sequence joins TRBV2 and TRBJ2-7; D is perhaps TRBD1 or TRBD2 (6 bases each). The ends were cut back, 1 base at V and 4 bases at J, with 14 bases in the middle. Per the germline V gene, CDR1 is SNHLY and CDR2 is FYNNEI. The CDR3 runs to 15 residues. This CDR3 reads CASSEGGAALYEQYF. DNA for the CDR3: TGTGCCAGCAGTGAAGGGGGGGCCGCGTTATACGAGCAGTACTTC.

The V gene is TRBV5-1, the J gene TRBJ2-3; D unclear. This CDR3 has 15 residues. Germline CDR1 is SGHRS and CDR2 is YFSETQ. Trimming took off 7 bases at V and 6 bases at J, with 21 bases between the two ends. In DNA form, the CDR3 reads TGCGCCAGCCAAGCCCTTTCGGAACTTGAGGATACGCAGTATTTT. Translating it yields CASQALSELEDTQYF.

J is TRBJ1-2 and V is TRBV27; 9 nucleotides agree with TRBD1. The CDR3 covers 16 residues. The ends lost 8 bases at V and 6 bases at J; junction bases unmatched: 16. The V gene's germline CDR1 is MNHEY and CDR2 SMNVEV (reference sequence). The CDR3, as DNA: TGTGCCAGCGGCCCAGGGCCCGGGACAGGGATAGATGGCTACACCTTC. This codes for CASGPGPGTGIDGYTF.

The chain combines TRBV27 with TRBJ2-7, with 9 bases aligning to TRBD1. The CDR3 extends over 15 amino acids. V dropped 5 bases and J dropped 3; count of bases not matched to a gene: 8. Germline assignment: CDR1 MNHEY and CDR2 SMNVEV (reference sequence). DNA of the CDR3: TGTGCCAGCAGTCCCGCCGGGACAGGGCGCTACGAGCAGTACTTC. Its translation: CASSPAGTGRYEQYF.

There are a few counts of this clone. This chain links TRBV7-9 with TRBJ2-1, with unresolved D. Between the trimmed V and J ends, which lost 1 base and 8 bases, there was a span of 12 bases. The CDR3 has 14 residues. Germline lookup yields CDR1 SEHNR and CDR2 FQNEAQ (reference sequence). The CDR3 DNA sequence: TGTGCCAGCAGCTTAGTCCCCAGGTCGGATGAGCAGTTCTTC. The encoded protein is CASSLVPRSDEQFF. The whole variable domain, remainder taken from reference TRBV7-9 and TRBJ2-1, is DTGVSQNPRHKITKRGQNVTFRCDPISEHNRLYWYRQTLGQGPEFLTYFQNEAQLEKSRLLSDRFSAERPKGSFSTLEIQRTEQGDSAMYLCASSLVPRSDEQFFGPGTRLTVL.

This clone appeared once. This rearrangement joins TRBV27 to TRBJ2-2; 8 bases match TRBD2. Looked up from germline, CDR1 is MNHEY and CDR2 is SMNVEV (reference sequence). The CDR3 totals 16 residues. Trimming removed 0 bases from V and 3 bases from J; junction bases left unmatched: 3. The CDR3 DNA reads TGTGCCAGCAGTTTATCGGGACTAGAGGACACCGGGGAGCTGTTTTTT. Translating gives CASSLSGLEDTGELFF.